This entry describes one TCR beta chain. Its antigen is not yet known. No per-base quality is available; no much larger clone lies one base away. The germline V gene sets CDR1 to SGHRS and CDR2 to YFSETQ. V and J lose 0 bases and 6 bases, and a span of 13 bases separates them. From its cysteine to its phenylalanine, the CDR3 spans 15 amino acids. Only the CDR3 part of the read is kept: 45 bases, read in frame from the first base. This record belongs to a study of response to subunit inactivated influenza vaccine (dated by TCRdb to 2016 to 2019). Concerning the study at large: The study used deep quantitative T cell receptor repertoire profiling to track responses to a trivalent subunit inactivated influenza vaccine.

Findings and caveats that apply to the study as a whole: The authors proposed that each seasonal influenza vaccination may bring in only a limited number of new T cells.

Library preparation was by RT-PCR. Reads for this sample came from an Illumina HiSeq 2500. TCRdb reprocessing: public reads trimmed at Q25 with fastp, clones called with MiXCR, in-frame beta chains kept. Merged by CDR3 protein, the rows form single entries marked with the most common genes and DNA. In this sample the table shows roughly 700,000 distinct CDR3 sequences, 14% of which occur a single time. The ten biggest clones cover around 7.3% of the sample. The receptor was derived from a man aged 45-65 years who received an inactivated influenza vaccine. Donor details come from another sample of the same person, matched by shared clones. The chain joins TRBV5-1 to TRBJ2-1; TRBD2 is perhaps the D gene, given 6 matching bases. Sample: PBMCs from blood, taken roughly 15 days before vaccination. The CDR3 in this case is CASSLEGGAGNEQFF. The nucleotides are TGCGCCAGCAGCTTGGAGGGCGGGGCCGGCAATGAGCAGTTCTTC.